Listed below are T cell receptor beta chains from one sample, sequenced in a study of T-cell reconstitution after alpha-beta-depleted transplantation in children. TCRdb passed the PCR reads through MiXCR, listing each CDR3 protein once. The sample holds around 960,000 distinct CDR3 sequences, around 30% seen once. The sample in question was PBMCs, mostly from graft donor cells, obtained 360 days after TCRalphabeta/CD19-depleted stem cell transplant. The receptors derive from a boy under three years old who had a stem cell transplant for SCID, so the T cells may come from the graft donor. The CDR3 runs from the conserved cysteine through the conserved F or W.

j_call | v_call | cdr3_aa
TRBJ1-1 | TRBV6-1 | CASKVQGYTEAFF
TRBJ2-5 | TRBV4-1 | CASSQVGTGGEETQYF
TRBJ2-2 | TRBV5-1 | CASSRSGQGTTGELFF
TRBJ1-5 | TRBV7-2 | CASSLALWSNQPQHF
TRBJ2-1 | TRBV4-1 | CASSQDILGSTGVSNEQFF
TRBJ1-1 | TRBV12-3/TRBV12-4 | CASSLGPIGTEAFF
TRBJ2-7 | TRBV12-3/TRBV12-4 | CASTPGSGGAPEQYF
TRBJ2-5 | TRBV4-3 | CASSQDRNLRGPEYF
TRBJ1-5 | TRBV12-3/TRBV12-4 | CASSLYAGALNQPQHF
TRBJ1-5 | TRBV15 | CATSRQFNSNQPQHF
TRBJ2-7 | TRBV28 | CASTWDLSYEQYF
TRBJ2-7 | TRBV20-1 | CSASVTTGSYEQYF
TRBJ2-1 | TRBV12-3/TRBV12-4 | CASSSRRRGDEQFF